Described below is a single T cell receptor (beta chain) sequence and its context. Its antigen remains undetermined. Per-base quality was not reported, and no clone a single base away is much larger than it. This entry comes from a study of graft-versus-host responses after intestinal transplantation listed by TCRdb under 2021. A note on the overall study: Recipients received multivisceral, liver-intestinal, or isolated intestinal transplants. After intestinal transplantation, graft-versus-host and host-versus-graft alloreactive T cell clones in the graft, circulation and bone marrow were tracked using bulk TCR-beta CDR3 sequencing. Rather than being sequenced by the commercial service, samples from a few later patients were sequenced in-house on an Illumina MiSeq and processed with MiXCR. The cohort enrolled around 23 intestinal transplant recipients including one retransplant, and a few patients lacking pretransplant specimens were excluded. To identify alloreactive clones, pre-transplant mixed lymphocyte reaction products were sequenced and compared with unstimulated pre-transplant donor and recipient T cells. Donor T cell macrochimerism was defined as a peak of at least 4% donor T cells among recipient peripheral blood mononuclear cells. Every recipient was given anti-thymocyte globulin induction, followed by around three years of maintenance tacrolimus and steroids.

From its cysteine to its phenylalanine, the CDR3 spans 15 amino acids. Only the CDR3 portion is preserved as DNA: 45 bases, with reading frame beginning at the first base. Via the germline V gene, CDR1 is ENHRY and CDR2 SYGVKD. V is reduced by 4 bases and J by 1 base, leaving a spacing of 11 bases between them. Libraries came from the immunoSEQ multiplex PCR assay. For most patients, genomic DNA was subjected to high-throughput TCR-beta CDR3 sequencing by Adaptive Biotechnologies. Turning to the authors' computational methods: TCR sequencing data for more than 15 patients were retrieved from Adaptive's ImmunoSEQ software; three other patients were processed with MiXCR and VDJtools. CDR3 nucleotide sequences shared between donor and recipient were removed because their origin could not be assigned. To count as alloreactive, a clone needed at least 2-fold expansion over unstimulated cells and a minimum CFSE-low frequency of 0.002% (template counts) or 0.001% (read counts). A clone was considered mappable if detected in the sequenced pre-transplant spleen, lymph node, or MLR CFSE-low populations of the donor or recipient. The cumulative frequency of alloreactive clones was calculated as a percentage of all sequences, weighted by copy number. The immuneACCESS repertoire file appears here via TCRdb, limited to in-frame rearrangements. These files lack a portion of the clones; in checked studies, under half of the deficit traces to unresolved V genes, and the cause of the others is not known. D and trimming come from the DNA, and the V and J calls and clone size come from that table. Counted in this sample were under 20,000 clones; just under 95% of them appeared once. 0.65% to 0.95% of the sample goes to the ten largest clones.

In the first month after transplant, blood samples were collected up to 4 times, and after that at least monthly when available. Overall study results and their limits: GvH clones were detected in recipient bone marrow, and some appeared earlier in ileal mucosa or blood, consistent with an intestinal mucosal origin. Peak levels of circulating GvH clones were associated with declines in HvG clones early after transplant. In patients with donor T cell macrochimerism, the allografts had high GvH to HvG T cell clonal ratios. The relatively low number and heterogeneity of intestinal transplant patients limited the conclusions.

The material sequenced was PBMCs, taken 23 days after intestinal transplant. The clonotype was recovered from a human patient who received an intestinal transplant, so some T cells may come from the graft donor. Recombination connected TRBV10-3 to TRBJ1-5; no confident D gene assignment can be made. The sequenced DNA is TGTGCCATCAGTGGGAAGCCGGCCAGCAATCAGCCCCAGCATTTT. It specifies CAISGKPASNQPQHF.